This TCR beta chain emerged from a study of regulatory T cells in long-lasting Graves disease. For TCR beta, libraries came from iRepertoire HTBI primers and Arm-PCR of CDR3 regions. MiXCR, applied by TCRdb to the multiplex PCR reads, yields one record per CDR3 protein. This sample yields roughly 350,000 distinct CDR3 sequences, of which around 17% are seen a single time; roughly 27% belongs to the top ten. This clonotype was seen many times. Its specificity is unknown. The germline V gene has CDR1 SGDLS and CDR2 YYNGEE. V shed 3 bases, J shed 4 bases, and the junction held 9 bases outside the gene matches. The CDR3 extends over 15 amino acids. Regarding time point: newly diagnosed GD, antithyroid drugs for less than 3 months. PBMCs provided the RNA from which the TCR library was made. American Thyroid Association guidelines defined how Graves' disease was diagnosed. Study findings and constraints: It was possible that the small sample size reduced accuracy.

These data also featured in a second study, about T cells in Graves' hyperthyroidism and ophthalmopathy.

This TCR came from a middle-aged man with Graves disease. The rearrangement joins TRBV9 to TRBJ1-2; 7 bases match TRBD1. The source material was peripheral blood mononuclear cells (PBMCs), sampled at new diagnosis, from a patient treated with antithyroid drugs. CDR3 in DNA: TGTGCCAGCAGCGACGAGGGGGCAGGGGCCTATGGCTACACCTTC. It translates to CASSDEGAGAYGYTF. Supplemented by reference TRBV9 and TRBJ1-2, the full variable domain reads DSGVTQTPKHLITATGQRVTLRCSPRSGDLSVYWYQQSLDQGLQFLIQYYNGEERAKGNILERFSAQQFPDLHSELNLSSLELGDSALYFCASSDEGAGAYGYTFGSGTRLTVV.